This is a list of T cell receptor beta chains from one sample in a study of T cells in Graves' hyperthyroidism and ophthalmopathy. TCRdb recomputed calls from the multiplex PCR reads with MiXCR, one row per CDR3 protein. The table has around 360,000 distinct CDR3 sequences, 13% to 15% seen once. Sequencing was done on a sample of blood. Receptors were obtained from a woman in her sixties with Graves' ophthalmopathy. Each CDR3 is given with its conserved first and last residue. The order of the fields is J gene, D gene, V gene, clone size, CDR3 protein, CDR3 DNA. D genes are given only for firm matches. Expanded clones get a size class; other rows say once, few or many, or leave the size out.

>TRBJ2-5|TRBD1|TRBV14|-
CASSQGDRTILETQYF
TGTGCCAGCAGCCAGGGGGACAGGACCATCCTAGAGACCCAGTACTTC
>TRBJ2-7|-|TRBV7-2|many
CASSPRTTRGEQYF
TGTGCCAGCAGCCCCCGGACTACCCGGGGGGAGCAGTACTTC
>TRBJ2-6|TRBD1|TRBV6-1|few
CASSNRGAGANVLTF
TGTGCCAGCAGCAACAGGGGCGCTGGGGCCAACGTCCTGACTTTC
>TRBJ2-2|-|TRBV20-1|few
CSARAGPGELFF
TGCAGTGCTAGAGCCGGACCCGGGGAGCTGTTTTTT
>TRBJ2-3|-|TRBV28|many
CASRSLSGYPTDTQYF
TGTGCCAGCAGGAGCCTTAGCGGATACCCCACAGATACGCAGTATTTT
>TRBJ2-5|-|TRBV3-1|many
CASSRATVYQETQYF
TGTGCCAGCAGCCGCGCAACTGTGTACCAAGAGACCCAGTACTTC
>TRBJ1-6|-|TRBV27|few
CASSLSIAYNSPLHF
TGTGCCAGCAGTTTATCGATTGCCTATAATTCACCCCTCCACTTT
>TRBJ2-3|TRBD2|TRBV12-5|few
CAGGPWGGLADPQYF
TGTGCTGGTGGACCCTGGGGGGGACTAGCGGATCCGCAGTATTTT
>TRBJ2-3|-|TRBV7-9|few
CASNIYADTQYF
TGTGCCAGCAACATCTACGCGGATACGCAGTATTTT
>TRBJ2-3|-|TRBV28|many
CASIRPPYTDTQYF
TGTGCCAGCATCCGACCCCCCTACACAGATACGCAGTATTTT
>TRBJ2-7|-|TRBV20-1|many
CSARDKATKAYEQYF
TGCAGTGCTAGAGATAAGGCAACCAAAGCCTACGAGCAGTACTTC
>TRBJ1-1|-|TRBV5-6|many
CASRSLGVKEDTEAFF
TGTGCCAGCAGGTCACTTGGGGTCAAAGAAGACACTGAAGCTTTCTTT
>TRBJ2-5|-|TRBV20-1|few
CSARRIQRTTQETQYF
TGCAGTGCTAGACGAATACAGAGGACGACCCAAGAGACCCAGTACTTC
>TRBJ2-7|-|TRBV12-3/TRBV12-4|many
CASSLVGSHEQYF
TGTGCCAGCAGTTTAGTGGGATCCCACGAGCAGTACTTC
>TRBJ2-7|TRBD1|TRBV2|many
CASSSRRDRGDPYEQYF
TGTGCCAGCAGTAGCCGCCGGGACAGGGGCGACCCCTACGAGCAGTACTTC
>TRBJ1-2|-|TRBV9|few
CASSSGRGDYGYTF
TGTGCCAGCAGCTCCGGGAGGGGGGACTATGGCTACACCTTC
>TRBJ1-5|TRBD1|TRBV19|-
CASSSAGTGSQPQHF
TGTGCCAGTAGTAGCGCGGGGACAGGGTCCCAGCCCCAGCATTTT